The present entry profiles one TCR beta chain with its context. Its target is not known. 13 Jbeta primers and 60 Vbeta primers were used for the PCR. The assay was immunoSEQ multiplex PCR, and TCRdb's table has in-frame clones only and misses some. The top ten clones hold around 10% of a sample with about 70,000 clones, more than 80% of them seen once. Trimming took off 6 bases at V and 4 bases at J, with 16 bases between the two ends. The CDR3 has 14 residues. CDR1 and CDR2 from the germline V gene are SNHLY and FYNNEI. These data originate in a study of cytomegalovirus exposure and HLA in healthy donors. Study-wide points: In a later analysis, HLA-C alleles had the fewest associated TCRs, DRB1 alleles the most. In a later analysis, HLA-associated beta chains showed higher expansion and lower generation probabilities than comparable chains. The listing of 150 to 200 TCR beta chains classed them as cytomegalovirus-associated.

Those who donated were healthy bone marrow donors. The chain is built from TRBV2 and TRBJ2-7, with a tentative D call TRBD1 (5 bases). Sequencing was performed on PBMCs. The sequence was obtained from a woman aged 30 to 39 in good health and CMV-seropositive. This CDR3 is CASRVQVSGYEQYF. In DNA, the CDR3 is TGTGCCAGCAGGGTACAGGTTTCGGGTTACGAGCAGTACTTC.